This T cell receptor beta chain derives from a study of blood T cell repertoires in COVID-19. Study details: Acute and convalescent COVID-19 samples came from the United States, Italy and Spain. PBMCs, B-cell-depleted T cells, or T cells provided the cDNA or gDNA that made up the material.

Germline CDR1 SGDLS, CDR2 YYNGEE. The ends lost 0 bases at V and 0 bases at J; junction bases unmatched: 11. The CDR3 runs to 18 residues. Enrolment of Seattle patients took place during active infection, and they were followed longitudinally. The authors' processing: Amplified reference gene primers provided the basis for estimating nucleated cell counts. Sequencing was performed with immunoSEQ multiplex PCR; in TCRdb, only in-frame clones are kept and a portion is missing. That table supplies the V and J calls and clone size; D and trimming were determined from the DNA. The profile shows over 200,000 clones, 90% of them singletons.

The clonotype was recovered from a man aged 25-45 years with COVID-19, enrolled during active disease. The J gene is TRBJ2-7, the V gene TRBV9; TRBD2 agrees at 8 bases. The sample taken for sequencing was peripheral blood. This CDR3 is CASSVGTTSGSYSYEQYF. In DNA, the CDR3 is TGTGCCAGCAGCGTAGGAACCACTAGCGGCTCGTACTCCTACGAGCAGTACTTC.